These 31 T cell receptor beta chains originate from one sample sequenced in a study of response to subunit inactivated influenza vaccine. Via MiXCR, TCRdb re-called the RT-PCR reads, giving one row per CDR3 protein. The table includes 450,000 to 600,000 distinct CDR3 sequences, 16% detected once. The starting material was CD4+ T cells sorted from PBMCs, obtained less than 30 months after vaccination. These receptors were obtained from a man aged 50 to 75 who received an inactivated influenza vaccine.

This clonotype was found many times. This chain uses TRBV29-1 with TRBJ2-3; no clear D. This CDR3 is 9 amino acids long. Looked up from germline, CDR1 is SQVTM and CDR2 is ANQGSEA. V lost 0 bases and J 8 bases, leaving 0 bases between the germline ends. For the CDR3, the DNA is TGCAGCGTTGAAGATACGCAGTATTTT. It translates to CSVEDTQYF.

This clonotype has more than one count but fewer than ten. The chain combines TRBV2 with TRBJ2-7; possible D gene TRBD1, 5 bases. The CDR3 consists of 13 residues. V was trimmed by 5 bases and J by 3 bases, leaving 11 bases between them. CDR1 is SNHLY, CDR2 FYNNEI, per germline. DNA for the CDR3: TGTGCCAGCAGTCTCAAAGGGGTCTACGAGCAGTACTTC. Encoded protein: CASSLKGVYEQYF.

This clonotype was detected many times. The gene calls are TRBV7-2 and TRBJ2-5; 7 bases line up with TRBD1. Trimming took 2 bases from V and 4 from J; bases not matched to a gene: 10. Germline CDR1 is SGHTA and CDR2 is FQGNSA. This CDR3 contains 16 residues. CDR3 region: CASSLRIGTAGETQYF. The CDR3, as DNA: TGTGCCAGCAGCTTAAGAATAGGGACAGCCGGAGAGACCCAGTACTTC. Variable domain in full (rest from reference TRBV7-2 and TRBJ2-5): GAGVSQSPSNKVTEKGKDVELRCDPISGHTALYWYRQSLGQGLEFLIYFQGNSAPDKSGLPSDRFSAERTGGSVSTLTIQRTQQEDSAVYLCASSLRIGTAGETQYFGPGTRLLVL.

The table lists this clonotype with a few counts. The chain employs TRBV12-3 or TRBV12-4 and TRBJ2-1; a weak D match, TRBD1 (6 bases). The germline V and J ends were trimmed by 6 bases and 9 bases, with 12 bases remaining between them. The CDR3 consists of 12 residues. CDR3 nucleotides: TGTGCCAGCAGCCCTGCCAGGGGTGAGCAGTTCTTC. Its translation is CASSPARGEQFF.

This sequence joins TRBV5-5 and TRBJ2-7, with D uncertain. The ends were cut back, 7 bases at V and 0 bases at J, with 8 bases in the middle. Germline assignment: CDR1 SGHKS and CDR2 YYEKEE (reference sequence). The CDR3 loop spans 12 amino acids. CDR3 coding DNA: TGTGCCAGCGCCCGCAGCTCCTACGAGCAGTACTTC. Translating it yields CASARSSYEQYF.

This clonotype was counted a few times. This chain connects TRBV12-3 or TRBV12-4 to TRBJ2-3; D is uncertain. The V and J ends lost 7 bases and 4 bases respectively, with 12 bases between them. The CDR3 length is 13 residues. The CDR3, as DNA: TGTGCCAGCACCCGTTGGGGTTCAGATACGCAGTATTTT. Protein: CASTRWGSDTQYF.

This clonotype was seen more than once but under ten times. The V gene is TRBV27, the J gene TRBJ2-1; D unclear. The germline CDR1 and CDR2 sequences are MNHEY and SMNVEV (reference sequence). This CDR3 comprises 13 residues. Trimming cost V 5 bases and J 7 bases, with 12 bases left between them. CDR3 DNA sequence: TGTGCCAGCAGTCCCGAAAGGGCAAATGAGCAGTTCTTC. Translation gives CASSPERANEQFF.

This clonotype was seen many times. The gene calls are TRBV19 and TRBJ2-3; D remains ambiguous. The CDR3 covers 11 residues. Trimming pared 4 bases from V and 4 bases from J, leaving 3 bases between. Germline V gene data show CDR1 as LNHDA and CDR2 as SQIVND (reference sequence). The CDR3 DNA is TGTGCCAGTAGTACATCAGATACGCAGTATTTT. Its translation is CASSTSDTQYF.

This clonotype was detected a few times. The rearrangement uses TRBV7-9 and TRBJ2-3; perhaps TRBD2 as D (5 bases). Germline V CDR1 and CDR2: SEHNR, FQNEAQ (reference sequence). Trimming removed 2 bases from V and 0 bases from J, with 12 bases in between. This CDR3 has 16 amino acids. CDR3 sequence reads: CASSLIGGQSTDTQYF. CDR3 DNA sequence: TGTGCCAGCAGCTTAATCGGCGGGCAGAGCACAGATACGCAGTATTTT.

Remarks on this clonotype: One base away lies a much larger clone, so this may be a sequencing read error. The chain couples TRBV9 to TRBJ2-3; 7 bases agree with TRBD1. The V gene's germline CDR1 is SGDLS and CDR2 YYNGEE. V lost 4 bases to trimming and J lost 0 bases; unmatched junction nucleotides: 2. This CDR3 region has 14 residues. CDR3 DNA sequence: TGTGCCAGCAGCTCGGGACAGAGCACAGATACGCAGTATTTT. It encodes CASSSGQSTDTQYF.

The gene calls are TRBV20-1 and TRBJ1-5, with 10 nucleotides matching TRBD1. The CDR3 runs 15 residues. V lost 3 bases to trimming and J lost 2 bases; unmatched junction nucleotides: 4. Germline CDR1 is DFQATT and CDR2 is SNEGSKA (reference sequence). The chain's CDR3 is CSARDRGIRNQPQHF. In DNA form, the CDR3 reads TGCAGTGCTAGGGACAGGGGGATTCGCAATCAGCCCCAGCATTTT.

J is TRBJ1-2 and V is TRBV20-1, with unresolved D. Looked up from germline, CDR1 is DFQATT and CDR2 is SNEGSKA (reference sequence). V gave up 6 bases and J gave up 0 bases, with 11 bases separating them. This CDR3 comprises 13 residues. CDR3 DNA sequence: TGCAGTGCCCCGAAGAAGGCTAACTATGGCTACACCTTC. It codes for CSAPKKANYGYTF.

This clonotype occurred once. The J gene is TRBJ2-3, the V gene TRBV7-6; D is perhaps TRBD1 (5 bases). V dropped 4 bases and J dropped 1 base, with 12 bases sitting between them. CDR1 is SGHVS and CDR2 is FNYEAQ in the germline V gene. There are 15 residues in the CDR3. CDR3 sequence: CASSSDLQGTDTQYF. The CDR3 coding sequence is TGTGCCAGCAGCTCAGACCTACAGGGCACAGATACGCAGTATTTT.

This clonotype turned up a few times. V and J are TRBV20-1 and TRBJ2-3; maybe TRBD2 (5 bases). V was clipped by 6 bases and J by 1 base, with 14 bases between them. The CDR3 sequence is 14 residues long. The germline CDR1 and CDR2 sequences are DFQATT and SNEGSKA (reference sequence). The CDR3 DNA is TGCAGTGCCTCGAGGAGGATCGGCACAGATACGCAGTATTTT. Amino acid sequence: CSASRRIGTDTQYF.

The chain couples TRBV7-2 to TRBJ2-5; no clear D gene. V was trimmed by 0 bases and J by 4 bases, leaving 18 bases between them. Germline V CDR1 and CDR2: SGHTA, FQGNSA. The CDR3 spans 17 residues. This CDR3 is CASSLAGPRSTGETQYF. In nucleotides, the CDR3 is TGTGCCAGCAGCTTAGCTGGCCCACGGTCCACGGGAGAGACCCAGTACTTC.

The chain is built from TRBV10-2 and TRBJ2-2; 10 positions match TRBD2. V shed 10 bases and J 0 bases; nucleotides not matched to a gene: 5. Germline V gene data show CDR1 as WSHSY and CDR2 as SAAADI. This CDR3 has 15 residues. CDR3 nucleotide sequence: TGCGCCACCCGTAGCGGGGGGACGAACACCGGGGAGCTGTTTTTT. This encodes CATRSGGTNTGELFF.

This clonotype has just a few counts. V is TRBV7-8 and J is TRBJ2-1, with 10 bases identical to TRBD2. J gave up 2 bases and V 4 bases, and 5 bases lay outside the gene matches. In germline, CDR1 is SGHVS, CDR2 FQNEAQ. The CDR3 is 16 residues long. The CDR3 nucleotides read TGTGCCAGCAGCTCCCCAAGCGGGGGGGCCTACAATGAGCAGTTCTTC. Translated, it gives CASSSPSGGAYNEQFF.

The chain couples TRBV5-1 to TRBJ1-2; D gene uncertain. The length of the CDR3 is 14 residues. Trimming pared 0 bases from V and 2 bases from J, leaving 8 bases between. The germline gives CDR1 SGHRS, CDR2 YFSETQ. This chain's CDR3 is CASSLDATNYGYTF. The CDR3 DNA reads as TGCGCCAGCAGCTTGGATGCGACCAACTATGGCTACACCTTC.

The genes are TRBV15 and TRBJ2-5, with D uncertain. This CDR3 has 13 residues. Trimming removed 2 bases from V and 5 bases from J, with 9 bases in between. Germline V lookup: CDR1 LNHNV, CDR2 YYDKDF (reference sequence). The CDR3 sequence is CATSRIQRETQYF. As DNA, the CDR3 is TGTGCCACCAGCAGAATCCAGAGGGAGACCCAGTACTTC.

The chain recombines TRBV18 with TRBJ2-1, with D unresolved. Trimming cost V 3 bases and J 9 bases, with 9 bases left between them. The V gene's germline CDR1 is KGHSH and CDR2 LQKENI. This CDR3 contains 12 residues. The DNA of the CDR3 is TGTGCCAGCTCACCCCAGTCAAGTGAGCAGTTCTTC. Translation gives CASSPQSSEQFF.

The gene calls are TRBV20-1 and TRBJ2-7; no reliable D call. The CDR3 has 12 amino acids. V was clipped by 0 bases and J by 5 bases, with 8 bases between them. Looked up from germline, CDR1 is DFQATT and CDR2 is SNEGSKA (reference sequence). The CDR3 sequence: CSAREPSHEQYF. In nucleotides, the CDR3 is TGCAGTGCTAGAGAGCCCAGCCACGAGCAGTACTTC.

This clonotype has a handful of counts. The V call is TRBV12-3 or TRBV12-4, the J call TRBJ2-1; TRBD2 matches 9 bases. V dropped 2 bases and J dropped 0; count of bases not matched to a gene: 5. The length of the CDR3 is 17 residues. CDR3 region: CASSLSGGRSSYNEQFF. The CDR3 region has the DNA TGTGCCAGCAGTTTAAGCGGGGGGCGTAGCTCCTACAATGAGCAGTTCTTC.

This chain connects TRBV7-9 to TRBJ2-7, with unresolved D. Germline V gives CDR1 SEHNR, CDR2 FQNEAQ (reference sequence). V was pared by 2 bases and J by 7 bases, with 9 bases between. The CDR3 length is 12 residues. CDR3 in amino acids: CASSLNTMEQYF. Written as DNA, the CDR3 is TGTGCCAGCAGCTTAAATACGATGGAGCAGTACTTC.

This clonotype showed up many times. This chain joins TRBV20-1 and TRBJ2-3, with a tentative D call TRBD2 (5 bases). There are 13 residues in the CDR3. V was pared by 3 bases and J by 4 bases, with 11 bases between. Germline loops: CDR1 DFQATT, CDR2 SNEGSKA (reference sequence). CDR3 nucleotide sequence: TGCAGTGCTAGCCTGGCTAGCCCAGATACGCAGTATTTT. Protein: CSASLASPDTQYF.

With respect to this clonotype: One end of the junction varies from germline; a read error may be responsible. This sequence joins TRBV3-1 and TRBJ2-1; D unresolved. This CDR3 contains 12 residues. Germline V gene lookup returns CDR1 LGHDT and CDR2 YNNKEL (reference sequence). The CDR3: CACSQDLHEQFF. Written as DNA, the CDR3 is TGTGCCTGCAGCCAAGATCTCCATGAGCAGTTCTTC.

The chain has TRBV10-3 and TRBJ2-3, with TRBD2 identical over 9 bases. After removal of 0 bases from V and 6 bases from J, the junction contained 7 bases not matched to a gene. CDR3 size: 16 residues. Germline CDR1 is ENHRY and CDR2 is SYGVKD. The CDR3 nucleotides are TGTGCCATCAGTGAGTCTGGCCTAGCGGGAATTGATACGCAGTATTTT. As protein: CAISESGLAGIDTQYF.

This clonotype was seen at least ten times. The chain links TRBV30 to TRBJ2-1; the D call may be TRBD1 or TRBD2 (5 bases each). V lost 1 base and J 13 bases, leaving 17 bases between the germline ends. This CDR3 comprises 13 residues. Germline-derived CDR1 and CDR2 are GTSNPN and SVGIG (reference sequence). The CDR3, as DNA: TGTGCCTGGAGTGCCGGGACCGCAGGGTTTCAGTTCTTC. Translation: CAWSAGTAGFQFF.

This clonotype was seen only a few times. The CDR3 nucleotides read TGTGCCAGCAGTTACATGAACTATGGCTACACCTTC. It yields the protein CASSYMNYGYTF. The chain has TRBV12-3 or TRBV12-4 and TRBJ1-2; no clear D gene. V lost 4 bases, J lost 2 bases, and 5 bases lay in between. This CDR3 has 12 amino acids.

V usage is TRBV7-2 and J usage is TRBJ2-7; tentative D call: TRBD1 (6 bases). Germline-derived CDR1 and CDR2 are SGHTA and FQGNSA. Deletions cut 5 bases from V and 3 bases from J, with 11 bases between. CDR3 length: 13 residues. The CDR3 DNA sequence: TGTGCCAGCAGCCCTAAGGACAGCTACGAGCAGTACTTC. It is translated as CASSPKDSYEQYF.

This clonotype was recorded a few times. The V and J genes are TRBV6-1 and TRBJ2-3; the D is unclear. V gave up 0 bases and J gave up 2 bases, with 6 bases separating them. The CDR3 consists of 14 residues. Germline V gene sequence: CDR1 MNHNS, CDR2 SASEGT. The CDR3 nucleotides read TGTGCCAGCAGTGAAGCGCGGATCACAGATACGCAGTATTTT. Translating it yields CASSEARITDTQYF.

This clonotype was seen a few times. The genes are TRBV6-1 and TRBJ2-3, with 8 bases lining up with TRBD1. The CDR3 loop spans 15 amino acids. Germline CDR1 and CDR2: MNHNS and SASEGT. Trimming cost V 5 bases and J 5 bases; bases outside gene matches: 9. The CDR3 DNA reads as TGTGCCAGCAGTCGACAGGGGATGTGGGGAGATACGCAGTATTTT. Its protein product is CASSRQGMWGDTQYF.